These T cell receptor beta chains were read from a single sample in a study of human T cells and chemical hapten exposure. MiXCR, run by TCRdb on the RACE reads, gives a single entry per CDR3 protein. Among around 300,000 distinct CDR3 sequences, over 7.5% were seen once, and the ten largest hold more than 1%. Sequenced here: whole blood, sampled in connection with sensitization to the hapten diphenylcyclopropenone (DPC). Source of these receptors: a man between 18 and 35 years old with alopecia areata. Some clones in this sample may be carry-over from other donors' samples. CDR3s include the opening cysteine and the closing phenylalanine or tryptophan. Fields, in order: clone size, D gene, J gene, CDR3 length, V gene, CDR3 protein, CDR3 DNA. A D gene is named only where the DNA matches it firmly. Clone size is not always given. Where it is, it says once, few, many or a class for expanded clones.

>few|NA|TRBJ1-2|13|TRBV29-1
CSVEESALDGYTF
TGCAGCGTTGAAGAAAGTGCTCTGGATGGCTACACCTTC
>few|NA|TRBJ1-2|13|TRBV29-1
CSVVQGFNYGYTF
TGCAGCGTTGTTCAGGGATTTAACTATGGCTACACCTTC
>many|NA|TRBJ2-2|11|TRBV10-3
CAIKGSGELFF
TGTGCCATCAAAGGGTCCGGGGAGCTGTTTTTT
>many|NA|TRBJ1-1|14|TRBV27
CASSPIWQNTEAFF
TGTGCCAGCAGTCCCATCTGGCAAAACACTGAAGCTTTCTTT
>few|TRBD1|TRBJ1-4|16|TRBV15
CATVQGLRATNEKLFF
TGTGCCACCGTACAGGGGCTGAGGGCAACTAATGAAAAACTGTTTTTT
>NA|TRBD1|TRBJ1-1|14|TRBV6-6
CASSLGQLSTEAFF
TGTGCCAGCAGTCTGGGACAGCTAAGCACTGAAGCTTTCTTT
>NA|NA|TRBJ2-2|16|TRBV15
CATSRDPSGLHGELFF
TGTGCCACCAGCAGAGATCCCTCGGGGCTTCACGGGGAGCTGTTTTTT
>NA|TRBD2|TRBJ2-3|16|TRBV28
CASNPLAGGSTDTQYF
TGTGCCAGCAATCCTCTAGCGGGGGGTAGCACAGATACGCAGTATTTT
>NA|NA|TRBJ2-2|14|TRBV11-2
CASGPWENTGELFF
TGTGCCAGCGGCCCGTGGGAAAACACCGGGGAGCTGTTTTTT
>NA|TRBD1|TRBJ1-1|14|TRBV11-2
CASSPWTGGTEAFF
TGTGCCAGCAGCCCGTGGACAGGAGGAACTGAAGCTTTCTTT
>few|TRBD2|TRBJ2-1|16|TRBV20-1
CSARGLAGYPYNEQFF
TGCAGTGCTAGGGGACTAGCGGGATATCCCTACAATGAGCAGTTCTTC